These 31 T cell receptor beta chains came from one sample sequenced in a study of T cells in Graves' hyperthyroidism and ophthalmopathy. RNA transcripts yielded amplified TCR beta CDR3 regions. With the HTBI primer set, the TCR CDR3 went through a first round of RT-PCR. One entry per CDR3 protein, called by TCRdb with MiXCR from the multiplex PCR reads. The table shows about 410,000 distinct CDR3 sequences, with roughly 14% occurring only once. Input material: blood. These receptor sequences come from a man younger than 30 with Graves' ophthalmopathy.

Many counts were recorded for this clonotype. V usage is TRBV30 and J usage is TRBJ2-7, with D possibly TRBD2 on 6 matching bases. V lost 3 bases and J 1 base, leaving 19 bases between the germline ends. CDR1 is GTSNPN and CDR2 is SVGIG in the germline V gene (reference sequence). This CDR3 region has 16 residues. CDR3 in DNA: TGTGCCTGGAGCCCACGACTAGGAGCGGAGTCCTACGAGCAGTACTTC. Translated: CAWSPRLGAESYEQYF.

This clonotype was seen at least ten times. As DNA, the CDR3 is TGTGCCAGCAGCTTAGGGGACTACGAGCAGTACTTC. This encodes CASSLGDYEQYF. The V call is TRBV5-6, the J call TRBJ2-7; perhaps TRBD1 as D (5 bases). V shed 2 bases and J shed 3 bases, with 6 bases lying between them. The CDR3 consists of 12 residues. Germline V gene lookup returns CDR1 SGHDT and CDR2 YYEEEE.

Note on this clonotype: Given a much more abundant clone one base away, this may be a read error. The chain is built from TRBV29-1 and TRBJ1-2; D gene ambiguous. This CDR3 contains 12 residues. Trimming cost V 5 bases and J 4 bases, with 11 bases left between them. Germline loops: CDR1 SQVTM, CDR2 ANQGSEA. CDR3 sequence (DNA): TGCAGCGTTAAAGGTAGTTTCTATGGCTACACCTTC. Translation: CSVKGSFYGYTF.

This clonotype was recorded many times. The V gene is TRBV12-3 or TRBV12-4, the J gene TRBJ2-7; 10 positions agree with TRBD2. The ends lost 5 bases at V and 5 bases at J; junction bases unmatched: 3. The CDR3 covers 13 residues. Here the CDR3 DNA reads TGTGCCAGCAGTGCCGGGACTAGCGACGAGCAGTACTTC. This translates into CASSAGTSDEQYF.

This clonotype was observed a handful of times. This chain connects TRBV6-4 to TRBJ1-1, with D hard to call. This CDR3 is 14 amino acids long. Trimming removed 2 bases from V and 0 bases from J, with 7 bases in between. Germline CDR1 reads MRHNA; CDR2 reads SNTAGT. The CDR3 sequence: CASSDNSMNTEAFF. CDR3 coding DNA: TGTGCCAGCAGTGACAATAGCATGAACACTGAAGCTTTCTTT.

The V call is TRBV4-1, the J call TRBJ2-5; D call uncertain. The CDR3 extends over 14 amino acids. Germline V gives CDR1 MGHRA, CDR2 YSYEKL. Trimming stripped 0 bases from V and 4 bases from J, with 9 bases between. The CDR3: CASSQDGLRETQYF. The CDR3 DNA reads TGCGCCAGCAGCCAAGATGGCTTACGAGAGACCCAGTACTTC.

There are many counts of this clonotype. V gene TRBV14 combines with J gene TRBJ1-1; TRBD1 is a possible D gene (6 bases). Trimming left V 4 bases short and J 4 bases short, with 13 bases between. The germline CDR1 and CDR2 sequences are SGHDN and FVKESK. This CDR3 is built from 14 residues. CDR3 DNA: TGTGCCAGCAGCCTACAGACAGGTTCCACTGAAGCTTTCTTT. As protein: CASSLQTGSTEAFF. Full variable domain (rest looked up from reference TRBV14 and TRBJ1-1): EAGVTQFPSHSVIEKGQTVTLRCDPISGHDNLYWYRRVMGKEIKFLLHFVKESKQDESGMPNNRFLAERTGGTYSTLKVQPAELEDSGVYFCASSLQTGSTEAFFGQGTRLTVV.

This clonotype occurred a few times. This chain joins TRBV14 and TRBJ1-3; D gene unclear. Per the germline V gene, CDR1 is SGHDN and CDR2 is FVKESK. CDR3 length: 15 residues. V was shortened by 2 bases and J by 1 base, with 9 bases between the two germline ends. The CDR3 protein is CASSQQTVSGNTIYF. The DNA for the CDR3 is TGTGCCAGCAGCCAACAGACGGTGTCTGGAAACACCATATATTTT.

This clonotype occurred many times. The V gene is TRBV14, the J gene TRBJ1-1; D call uncertain. The germline gives CDR1 SGHDN, CDR2 FVKESK. The CDR3 covers 14 residues. V was pared by 4 bases and J by 0 bases, with 9 bases between. CDR3 in amino acids: CASSREHMNTEAFF. In DNA, the CDR3 is TGTGCCAGCAGCCGGGAACACATGAACACTGAAGCTTTCTTT.

This clonotype was detected a few times. The gene calls are TRBV29-1 and TRBJ2-7, with a tentative D call TRBD1 (7 bases). V was clipped by 7 bases and J by 4 bases, with 20 bases between them. In germline, CDR1 is SQVTM, CDR2 ANQGSEA. The CDR3 is 14 residues long. In DNA, the CDR3 is TGCAGCGCTTCTCCGCTAGCAGGGGGGTACGAGCAGTACTTC. The encoded protein is CSASPLAGGYEQYF.

This clonotype was seen repeatedly, ten times or more. This rearrangement joins TRBV11-2 to TRBJ2-3, with 11 bases identical to TRBD2. Germline-derived CDR1 and CDR2 are SGHAT and FQNNGV. The CDR3 covers 17 residues. The V segment lost 5 bases and the J segment 1 base; nucleotides outside the gene matches: 8. CDR3 nucleotides: TGTGCCAGCAGCCTAACCGGACTAGCGGGTGGCACAGATACGCAGTATTTT. It codes for CASSLTGLAGGTDTQYF.

Notes on this clonotype: A much larger clone is a single base away; this may be a read error. The missing conserved phenylalanine or tryptophan at the end of this CDR3 makes a read error likely. V usage is TRBV20-1 and J usage is TRBJ2-7; weak D call: TRBD2 (6 bases). V was clipped by 6 bases and J by 2 bases, with 17 bases between them. Germline loops: CDR1 DFQATT, CDR2 SNEGSKA (reference sequence). The CDR3 is made up of 14 amino acids. This CDR3 is CSAESLGEAYEQYL. CDR3 DNA sequence: TGCAGTGCAGAGAGTTTAGGGGAGGCCTACGAGCAGTACCTC.

This clonotype came up many times. V is TRBV20-1 and J is TRBJ2-1, with D maybe TRBD2 (6 bases). Germline-derived CDR1 and CDR2 are DFQATT and SNEGSKA (reference sequence). The germline V and J ends were trimmed by 5 bases and 7 bases, with 15 bases remaining between them. CDR3 length: 13 residues. CDR3 loop: CSAWRGHANEQFF. In nucleotides, the CDR3 is TGCAGTGCTTGGCGGGGCCATGCGAATGAGCAGTTCTTC.

The gene calls are TRBV25-1 and TRBJ2-7, with D perhaps matching TRBD2 (7 bases). The germline V gene has CDR1 MGHDK and CDR2 SYGVNS. V gave up 7 bases and J gave up 7 bases, with 14 bases separating them. The CDR3 covers 12 residues. The CDR3 protein is CASKAGAEEQYF. DNA for the CDR3: TGTGCCAGCAAGGCGGGGGCGGAGGAGCAGTACTTC.

The genes are TRBV19 and TRBJ2-3; perhaps TRBD1 as D (6 bases). The length of the CDR3 is 17 residues. Deletions cut 2 bases from V and 3 bases from J, with 18 bases between. Germline V lookup: CDR1 LNHDA, CDR2 SQIVND (reference sequence). The CDR3 bases are TGTGCCAGTAGTATAAAGTTGGCAGGGGATTTTACAGATACGCAGTATTTT. Translated: CASSIKLAGDFTDTQYF.

This clonotype was detected only once. A single base separates this from a much larger clone, so it may be a read error. The CDR3 DNA reads TGTGCCACCAGCCGGGACAGGGGGTTTGGGAACACTGAAGCTTTCTTT. Translated: CATSRDRGFGNTEAFF. The J gene is TRBJ1-1, the V gene TRBV7-2; 11 nucleotides align to TRBD1. This CDR3 has 16 residues. Germline V lookup: CDR1 SGHTA, CDR2 FQGNSA.

The chain recombines TRBV29-1 with TRBJ1-4; TRBD1 matches 11 bases. V dropped 5 bases and J dropped 7; count of bases not matched to a gene: 3. This CDR3 is 13 amino acids long. CDR1 SQVTM and CDR2 ANQGSEA come from the germline V gene. This chain's CDR3 is CSVRTGGLEKLFF. The CDR3 nucleotides read TGCAGCGTTCGGACAGGGGGCCTTGAAAAACTGTTTTTT.

This clonotype has just a few counts. This chain uses TRBV5-1 with TRBJ2-7; no firm D call. CDR1 and CDR2 from the germline V gene are SGHRS and YFSETQ. V was cut by 0 bases and J by 5 bases, with 15 bases left in between. The CDR3 is 15 residues long. The chain's CDR3 is CASSLATRTVDEQYF. CDR3 nucleotides: TGCGCCAGCAGCTTGGCCACAAGAACAGTTGACGAGCAGTACTTC.

This clonotype was recorded at least ten times. This chain connects TRBV11-1 to TRBJ2-3; tentatively, D is TRBD2 (7 bases). The CDR3 contains 13 residues. Between the trimmed V and J ends, which lost 10 bases and 3 bases, there was a span of 14 bases. Looked up from germline, CDR1 is SGHAT and CDR2 is FQDESV (reference sequence). For the CDR3, the DNA is TGTGCCACTACGGGGGGCGAAACAGATACGCAGTATTTT. Translating gives CATTGGETDTQYF.

This clonotype was seen ten or more times. J is TRBJ2-3 and V is TRBV6-2 or TRBV6-3, with 8 nucleotides matching TRBD2. Germline CDR1 and CDR2: MNHEY and SVGEGT. This CDR3 has 15 residues. Trimming took 6 bases from V and 2 from J; bases not matched to a gene: 7. CDR3 in DNA: TGTGCCAGCAGGTCGTCGGGGGGGGACACAGATACGCAGTATTTT. It codes for CASRSSGGDTDTQYF.

There are a few counts of this clonotype. This chain uses TRBV18 with TRBJ2-5, with 9 positions matching TRBD2. The germline CDR1 and CDR2 sequences are KGHSH and LQKENI. The CDR3 extends over 16 amino acids. Trimming cost V 6 bases and J 2 bases; bases outside gene matches: 10. This CDR3 reads CASSEGGLAHQETQYF. CDR3 bases: TGTGCCAGCTCCGAGGGAGGACTAGCGCATCAAGAGACCCAGTACTTC.

The V and J genes are TRBV7-9 and TRBJ2-5; maybe TRBD2 (6 bases). The CDR3 is 16 residues long. Germline V gene lookup returns CDR1 SEHNR and CDR2 FQNEAQ (reference sequence). Trimming stripped 5 bases from V and 7 bases from J, with 23 bases between. DNA for the CDR3: TGTGCCAGCAGCGGGGCCGGGACTCTCGGGGCGGGGACCCAGTACTTC. Its protein product is CASSGAGTLGAGTQYF.

This clonotype was picked up many times. The genes are TRBV3-1 and TRBJ1-2; 8 bases line up with TRBD1. CDR3 length: 14 amino acids. V gave up 6 bases and J gave up 0 bases; unmatched junction bases: 3. From germline, CDR1 is LGHDT and CDR2 YNNKEL (reference sequence). For the CDR3, the DNA is TGTGCCAGCAGGGGGGACAGGCCTAACTATGGCTACACCTTC. It encodes CASRGDRPNYGYTF. The variable domain in full, completed from reference TRBV3-1 and TRBJ1-2, reads DTAVSQTPKYLVTQMGNDKSIKCEQNLGHDTMYWYKQDSKKFLKIMFSYNNKELIINETVPNRFSPKSPDKAHLNLHINSLELGDSAVYFCASRGDRPNYGYTFGSGTRLTVV.

There are many counts of this clonotype. This chain connects TRBV27 to TRBJ1-1; 7 bases line up with TRBD1. The CDR3 has 16 residues. Germline CDR1 reads MNHEY; CDR2 reads SMNVEV (reference sequence). The junction had 15 bases not matched to a gene; V was cut back by 6 bases and J by 5 bases. For the CDR3, the DNA is TGTGCCAGCAGGCTTACAGGGGTAGGAAAAGGGACTGAAGCTTTCTTT. Amino acid sequence: CASRLTGVGKGTEAFF.

This clonotype was seen ten or more times. The rearrangement uses TRBV7-2 and TRBJ1-5; 8 bases map to TRBD1. The CDR3 extends over 16 amino acids. CDR1 is SGHTA, CDR2 FQGNSA, per germline. After removal of 5 bases from V and 7 bases from J, the junction contained 13 bases not matched to a gene. The CDR3 sequence: CASSDLGQGGLQPQHF. The CDR3 DNA reads TGTGCCAGCAGCGACCTCGGACAGGGAGGGTTGCAGCCCCAGCATTTT.

Ten or more counts support this clonotype. The chain carries TRBV14 and TRBJ1-1; D unclear. Germline CDR1 reads SGHDN; CDR2 reads FVKESK. The CDR3 loop spans 15 amino acids. The V gene lost 8 bases and the J gene lost 4 bases, with 20 bases spanning the gap. CDR3 nucleotide sequence: TGTGCCAGCTCACCCCAGACTCCGAGGGTCACTGAAGCTTTCTTT. Amino acids: CASSPQTPRVTEAFF.

There are many counts of this clonotype. V gene TRBV19 combines with J gene TRBJ2-7; 9 bases agree with TRBD1. V shed 3 bases, J shed 0 bases, and the junction held 3 bases outside the gene matches. Germline CDR1 LNHDA, CDR2 SQIVND (reference sequence). CDR3 length equals 15 residues. CDR3 sequence reads: CASSMQGQGSYEQYF. The CDR3 DNA sequence: TGTGCCAGTAGTATGCAGGGACAGGGCTCCTACGAGCAGTACTTC.

The V gene is TRBV19, the J gene TRBJ1-5; 7 bases agree with TRBD1. The length of the CDR3 is 17 residues. V dropped 3 bases and J dropped 1; count of bases not matched to a gene: 9. Germline V CDR1 and CDR2: LNHDA, SQIVND (reference sequence). CDR3 sequence (DNA): TGTGCCAGTAGTATCTGGCCCGAGGGGGCGAGCAATCAGCCCCAGCATTTT. Residues: CASSIWPEGASNQPQHF.

With respect to this clonotype: A read error is possible here, since a much larger clone lies one base away. V is TRBV30 and J is TRBJ2-1; D perhaps matches TRBD1 (6 bases). Germline lookup yields CDR1 GTSNPN and CDR2 SVGIG (reference sequence). V lost 0 bases and J 5 bases, leaving 8 bases between the germline ends. The CDR3 covers 13 residues. DNA of the CDR3: TGTGCCTGGAGTGTATACAGGGACAATGAGCAGTTCTTC. It encodes CAWSVYRDNEQFF.

This clonotype was seen at least ten times. The chain employs TRBV7-3 and TRBJ2-3; possibly TRBD2 for D (5 bases). Between the trimmed V and J ends, which lost 4 bases and 2 bases, there was a span of 7 bases. Germline CDR1 and CDR2: SGHTA and FQGTGA. The CDR3 has 13 residues. The CDR3 loop is CASSWGDTDTQYF. The CDR3 bases are TGTGCCAGCAGCTGGGGAGACACAGATACGCAGTATTTT.

This clonotype was detected ten times or more. The V call is TRBV11-3, the J call TRBJ2-3, with D perhaps given as TRBD1 or TRBD2 (6 bases each). The CDR3 totals 17 residues. The V gene's germline CDR1 is SGHNT and CDR2 YENEEA. V lost 3 bases to trimming and J lost 5 bases, with 21 bases between them. CDR3 amino acids: CASSFGYGGGGQDTQYF. In DNA form, the CDR3 reads TGTGCCAGCAGCTTCGGGTACGGCGGAGGGGGGCAAGATACGCAGTATTTT.